This T cell receptor (beta chain) was observed in a study of vaccination effects on CD4 cells after COVID-19. Before any sequencing was done, the ViraFEST assay used viral peptide pools to expand antigen-specific CD4+ T cells. Once cultured for approximately eleven days, the cells underwent separation to obtain CD4+ T cells. This individual contracted SARS-CoV-2 between March and December 2020, as verified by PCR. Peptides at approximately 9.6 ug/ml and IL-2 at around 9.3 IU/ml were added to approximately 2 million PBMC per well. The method was immunoSEQ multiplex PCR; TCRdb's version includes in-frame clones alone and lacks a portion of them. The table includes under 55,000 clones, 65% to 70% detected once. A remark on this clone: Its antigen is not identified.

CDR1 and CDR2 (germline): SGHTA, FQGNSA. The CDR3 extends over 12 amino acids. V lost 5 bases to trimming and J lost 12 bases, with 17 bases between them. The chain has TRBV7-2 and TRBJ2-7; D may match TRBD1 or TRBD2 (6 bases each). The TCR was taken from a human donor who had a prior SARS-CoV-2 infection. Sequenced material: CD4+ T cells from PBMCs cultured with a peptide pool, taken before COVID-19 vaccination. CDR3 residues: CASSHGGPLGYF. Here the CDR3 DNA reads TGTGCCAGCAGCCATGGGGGGCCTTTGGGGTACTTC.